This TCR beta chain was sequenced during a study of control samples from healthy donors and cancer patients. Per germline, CDR1 SGHRS and CDR2 YFSETQ. This CDR3 is built from 13 residues. The V gene lost 2 bases and the J gene lost 2 bases, with 7 bases spanning the gap. The data were produced by immunoSEQ multiplex PCR, yet TCRdb's version contains in-frame clones alone and is incomplete. The data hold about 100,000 clones, with more than 85% observed a single time. As concerns this clone: Other DNA sequences of this sample code for an identical CDR3.

The TCR originated in a woman in her 50s in good health. This rearrangement joins TRBV5-1 to TRBJ2-5, with a weak D call TRBD1 (6 bases). Sequenced input: blood. The CDR3 DNA reads TGCGCCAGCAGCTTCGGACAGCAAGAGACCCAGTACTTC. This translates into CASSFGQQETQYF.